The text below deals with one TCR beta chain. As yet, its antigen is unknown. The sample originates from a study of T cell responses to AZD1222 COVID-19 vaccine. The study's findings and limits: Researchers took repertoire samples only after the peak T cell response had come. Just 6 or 7 AZD1222 recipients were seropositive at baseline. Compared with day 0, the breadth and depth of the Spike-specific TCR repertoire rose significantly after two doses of AZD1222.

Data came from immunoSEQ multiplex PCR; TCRdb stores just in-frame clones and leaves some out. The sample includes 150,000 or so clones, about 90% seen only once; the top ten take over 3%. Analysis merged second doses at about 4 or about 12 weeks. From germline, CDR1 is SGDLS and CDR2 YYNGEE. Trimming took 0 bases from V and 6 from J, leaving 8 bases between them. This CDR3 is built from 13 residues. V is TRBV9 and J is TRBJ2-3; D unclear. The source material was peripheral blood, sampled 28 days after the second AZD1222 dose. This clonotype was obtained from an adult who received the AZD1222 COVID-19 vaccine. The CDR3 DNA is TGTGCCAGCAGCGTAGAGAGGTTGGATACGCAGTATTTT. Translation gives CASSVERLDTQYF. The variable domain in full, with the rest retrieved from reference TRBV9 and TRBJ2-3, is DSGVTQTPKHLITATGQRVTLRCSPRSGDLSVYWYQQSLDQGLQFLIQYYNGEERAKGNILERFSAQQFPDLHSELNLSSLELGDSALYFCASSVERLDTQYFGPGTRLTVL.